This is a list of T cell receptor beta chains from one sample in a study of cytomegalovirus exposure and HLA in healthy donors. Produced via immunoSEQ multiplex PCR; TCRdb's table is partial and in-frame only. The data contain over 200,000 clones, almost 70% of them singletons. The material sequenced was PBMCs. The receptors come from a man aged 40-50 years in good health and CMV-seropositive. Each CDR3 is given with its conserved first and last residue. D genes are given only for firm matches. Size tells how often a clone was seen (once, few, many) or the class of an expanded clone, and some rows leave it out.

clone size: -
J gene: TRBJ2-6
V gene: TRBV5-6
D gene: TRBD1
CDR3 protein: CASNPDRVGANVLTF
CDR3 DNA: TGTGCCAGCAACCCCGACAGGGTTGGGGCCAACGTCCTGACTTTC

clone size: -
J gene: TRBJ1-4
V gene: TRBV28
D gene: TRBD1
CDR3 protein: CASSSLGTVLAEKLFF
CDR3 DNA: TGTGCCAGCAGTTCCCTTGGGACAGTGCTAGCTGAAAAACTGTTTTTT

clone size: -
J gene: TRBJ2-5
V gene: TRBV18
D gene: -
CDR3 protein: CASSPGQQETQYF
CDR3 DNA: TGTGCCAGCTCCCCAGGACAGCAAGAGACCCAGTACTTC

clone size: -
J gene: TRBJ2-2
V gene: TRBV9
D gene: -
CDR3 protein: CASSAGISNTGELFF
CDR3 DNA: TGTGCCAGCAGCGCAGGAATCTCGAACACCGGGGAGCTGTTTTTT

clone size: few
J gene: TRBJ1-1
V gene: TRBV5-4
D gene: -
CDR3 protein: CASSSTPNTEAFF
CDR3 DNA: TGTGCCAGCAGCTCCACACCGAACACTGAAGCTTTCTTT

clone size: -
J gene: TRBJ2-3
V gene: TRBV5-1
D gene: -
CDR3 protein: CASSFLADTQYF
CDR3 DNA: TGCGCCAGCAGCTTCCTAGCAGATACGCAGTATTTT

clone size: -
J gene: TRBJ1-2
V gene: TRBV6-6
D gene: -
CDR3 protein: CASRPTVANYGYTF
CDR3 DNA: TGTGCCAGCAGGCCGACAGTAGCTAACTATGGCTACACCTTC

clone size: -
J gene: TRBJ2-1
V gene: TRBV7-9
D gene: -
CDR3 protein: CASSLGWAGSSYNEQFF
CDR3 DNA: TGTGCCAGCAGCTTAGGGTGGGCGGGGAGCTCCTACAATGAGCAGTTCTTC

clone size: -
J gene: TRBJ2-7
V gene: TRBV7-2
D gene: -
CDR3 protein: CASSRGTDNYEQYF
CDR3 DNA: TGTGCCAGCAGCCGCGGGACAGATAATTACGAGCAGTACTTC

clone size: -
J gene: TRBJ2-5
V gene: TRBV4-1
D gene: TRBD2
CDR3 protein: CASAGFEGGEQYF
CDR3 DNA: TGCGCCAGCGCTGGCTTCGAGGGAGGGGAGCAGTACTTC

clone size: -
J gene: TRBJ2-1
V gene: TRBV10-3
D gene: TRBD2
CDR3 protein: CAISVAGGFGNEQFF
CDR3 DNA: TGTGCCATCAGTGTTGCGGGGGGGTTCGGAAATGAGCAGTTCTTC

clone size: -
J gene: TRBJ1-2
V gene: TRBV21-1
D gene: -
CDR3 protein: CASSYRDRGIRGYGYTF
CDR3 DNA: TGTGCCAGCAGTTACCGGGACAGGGGGATTAGGGGCTATGGCTACACCTTC

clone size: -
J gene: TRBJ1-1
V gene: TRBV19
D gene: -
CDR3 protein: CASSIIGLEAFF
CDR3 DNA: TGTGCCAGTAGTATTATCGGGTTGGAAGCTTTCTTT

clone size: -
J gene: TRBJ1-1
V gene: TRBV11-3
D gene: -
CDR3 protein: CASSLGSGAPAEAFF
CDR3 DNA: TGTGCCAGCAGCTTAGGGTCTGGAGCCCCCGCTGAAGCTTTCTTT

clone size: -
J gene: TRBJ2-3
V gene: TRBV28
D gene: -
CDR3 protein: CASSSSGTQRRGTQYF
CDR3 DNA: TGTGCCAGCAGTTCCTCAGGGACCCAGCGGAGGGGTACGCAGTATTTT

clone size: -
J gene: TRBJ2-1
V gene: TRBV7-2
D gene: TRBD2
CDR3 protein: CASTPGRESYNEQFF
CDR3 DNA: TGTGCCAGCACCCCTGGGAGGGAATCCTACAATGAGCAGTTCTTC

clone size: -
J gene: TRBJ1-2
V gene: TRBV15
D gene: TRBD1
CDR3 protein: CATSRDRGTGGGYTF
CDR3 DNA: TGTGCCACCAGCAGAGATAGAGGAACAGGGGGTGGCTACACCTTC

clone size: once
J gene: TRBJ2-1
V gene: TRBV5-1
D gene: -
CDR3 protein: CASSLAQIYNEQFF
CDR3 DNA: TGCGCCAGCAGCTTGGCACAGATCTACAATGAGCAGTTCTTC

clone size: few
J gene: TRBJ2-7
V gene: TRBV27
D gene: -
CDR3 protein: CASSPREGQYEQYF
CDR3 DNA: TGTGCCAGCAGTCCTAGAGAGGGTCAGTACGAGCAGTACTTC

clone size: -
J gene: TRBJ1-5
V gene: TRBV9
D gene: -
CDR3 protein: CASSVGGGGNQPQHF
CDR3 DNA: TGTGCCAGCAGCGTAGGGGGAGGGGGCAATCAGCCCCAGCATTTT

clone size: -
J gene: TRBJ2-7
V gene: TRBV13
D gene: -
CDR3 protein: CASSAPGQPYEQYF
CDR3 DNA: TGTGCCAGCAGTGCCCCCGGACAGCCCTACGAGCAGTACTTC

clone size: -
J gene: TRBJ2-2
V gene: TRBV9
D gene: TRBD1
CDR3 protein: CASSVGGGGTGELFF
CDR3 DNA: TGTGCCAGCAGCGTAGGAGGGGGCGGGACCGGGGAGCTGTTTTTT

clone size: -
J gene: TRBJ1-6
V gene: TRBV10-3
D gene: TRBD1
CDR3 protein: CAISVQGPNSPLHF
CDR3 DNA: TGTGCCATCAGTGTACAGGGGCCGAATTCACCCCTCCACTTT

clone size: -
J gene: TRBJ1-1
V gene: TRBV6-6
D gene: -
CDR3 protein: CASRPTGRNTEAFF
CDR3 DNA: TGTGCCAGCAGGCCCACAGGGCGGAACACTGAAGCTTTCTTT

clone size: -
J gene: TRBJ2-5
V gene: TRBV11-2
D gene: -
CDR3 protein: CASSLDLYQETQYF
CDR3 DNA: TGTGCCAGCAGCTTAGATCTTTATCAAGAGACCCAGTACTTC

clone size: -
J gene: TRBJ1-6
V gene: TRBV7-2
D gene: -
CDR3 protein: CASSYQGSSPLHF
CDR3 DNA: TGTGCCAGCAGCTACCAGGGCAGTTCACCCCTCCACTTT

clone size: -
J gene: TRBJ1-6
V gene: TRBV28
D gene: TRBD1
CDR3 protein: CASNPQGQGNNSPLHF
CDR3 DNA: TGTGCCAGCAACCCCCAGGGACAGGGGAATAATTCACCCCTCCACTTT

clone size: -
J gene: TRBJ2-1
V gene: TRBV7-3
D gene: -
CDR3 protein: CASSSVATSYNEQFF
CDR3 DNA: TGTGCCAGCAGCTCCGTAGCCACATCCTACAATGAGCAGTTCTTC

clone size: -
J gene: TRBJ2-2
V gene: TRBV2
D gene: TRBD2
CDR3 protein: CASSAERGLNMAGELFF
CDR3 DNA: TGTGCCAGCAGTGCGGAGCGGGGGTTAAATATGGCCGGGGAGCTGTTTTTT

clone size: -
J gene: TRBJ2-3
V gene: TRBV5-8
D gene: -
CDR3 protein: CASSLWVQTRAQYF
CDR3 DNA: TGTGCCAGCAGCCTATGGGTCCAAACACGGGCGCAGTATTTT

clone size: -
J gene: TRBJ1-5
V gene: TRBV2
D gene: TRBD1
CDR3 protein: CASKGDRGRNQPQHF
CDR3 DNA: TGTGCCAGCAAGGGGGACAGGGGGCGCAATCAGCCCCAGCATTTT

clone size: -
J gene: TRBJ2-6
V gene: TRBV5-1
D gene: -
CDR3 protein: CASSLTSSGANVLTF
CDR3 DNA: TGCGCCAGCAGCTTAACCAGCTCTGGGGCCAACGTCCTGACTTTC

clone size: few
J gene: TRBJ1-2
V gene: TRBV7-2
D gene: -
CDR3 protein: CASSLGDGGRKGYTF
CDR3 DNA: TGTGCCAGCAGCTTAGGGGACGGGGGAAGGAAGGGCTACACCTTC

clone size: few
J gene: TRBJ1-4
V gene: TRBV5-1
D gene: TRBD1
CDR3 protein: CASSLGDREKLFF
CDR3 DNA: TGCGCCAGCAGCTTGGGGGACAGGGAAAAACTGTTTTTT

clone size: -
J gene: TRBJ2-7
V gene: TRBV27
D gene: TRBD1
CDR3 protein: CASYRTGGHEQYF
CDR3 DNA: TGTGCCAGCTACCGGACAGGGGGCCACGAGCAGTACTTC